A single sample is the source of the 20 T cell receptor beta chains below, sequenced in a study of blood T cell repertoires in COVID-19. Sequencing was performed with immunoSEQ multiplex PCR; in TCRdb, only in-frame clones are kept and a portion is missing. The profile shows 300,000 to 450,000 clones, more than 85% of them singletons. The sample taken for sequencing was peripheral blood. These receptors were collected from a human donor in a cohort sampled during active COVID-19.

As DNA, the CDR3 is TGTGCCAGTAGTATCCACGACTGGCCCTACAATGAGCAGTTCTTC. Protein: CASSIHDWPYNEQFF. The chain uses TRBV19 and TRBJ2-1; no definite D call. This CDR3 comprises 15 residues. From germline, CDR1 is LNHDA and CDR2 SQIVND (reference sequence). The V end was cut by 3 bases, the J end by 2 bases, with 11 bases between. Full variable domain (outside the CDR3, taken from reference TRBV19 and TRBJ2-1): DGGITQSPKYLFRKEGQNVTLSCEQNLNHDAMYWYRQDPGQGLRLIYYSQIVNDFQKGDIAEGYSVSREKKESFPLTVTSAQKNPTAFYLCASSIHDWPYNEQFFGPGTRLTVL.

J is TRBJ1-1 and V is TRBV7-9; D gene uncertain. Trimming cost V 4 bases and J 2 bases, with 8 bases left between them. CDR1 SEHNR and CDR2 FQNEAQ come from the germline V gene (reference sequence). This CDR3 is built from 13 residues. CDR3 in amino acids: CASSSPGNTEAFF. CDR3 nucleotides: TGTGCCAGCAGCTCCCCAGGAAACACTGAAGCTTTCTTT.

A single count supports this clone. This chain uses TRBV3-1 (or the pseudogene TRBV3-2) with TRBJ2-5; no reliable D call. The CDR3 contains 15 residues. The germline V gene has CDR1 LGHDT and CDR2 YNNKEL (reference sequence). V was pared by 4 bases and J by 2 bases, with 14 bases between. The CDR3 is CASSLSPLTQETQYF. CDR3 sequence (DNA): TGTGCCAGCAGCCTATCGCCTTTGACACAAGAGACCCAGTACTTC.

This chain uses TRBV3-1 (or the pseudogene TRBV3-2) with TRBJ2-5; TRBD2 might be the D (6 bases). Trimming removed 2 bases from V and 5 bases from J, with 12 bases in between. The CDR3 is 14 amino acids. The V gene's germline CDR1 is LGHDT and CDR2 YNNKEL (reference sequence). CDR3 in amino acids: CASSQMTSAETQYF. CDR3 DNA: TGTGCCAGCAGCCAAATGACTAGTGCCGAGACCCAGTACTTC.

The V gene is TRBV7-3, the J gene TRBJ2-1; tentative D call: TRBD2 (5 bases). The CDR3 covers 16 residues. V was trimmed by 1 base and J by 4 bases, leaving 14 bases between them. Per the germline V gene, CDR1 is SGHTA and CDR2 is FQGTGA. CDR3 sequence: CASSLNSGWEYNEQFF. In DNA form, the CDR3 reads TGTGCCAGCAGCTTAAATTCCGGGTGGGAGTACAATGAGCAGTTCTTC.

This clone was observed a few times. This chain links TRBV20-1 with TRBJ1-2; D is perhaps TRBD1 (6 bases). Germline V CDR1 and CDR2: DFQATT, SNEGSKA (reference sequence). V lost 8 bases and J 0 bases, leaving 7 bases between the germline ends. The CDR3 totals 11 residues. Here the CDR3 reads CSPGANYGYTF. In nucleotides, the CDR3 is TGCAGTCCAGGGGCTAACTATGGCTACACCTTC.

The chain links TRBV30 to TRBJ2-7, with 8 bases aligning to TRBD1. CDR1 is GTSNPN, CDR2 SVGIG, per germline (reference sequence). V gave up 3 bases and J gave up 3 bases; unmatched junction bases: 13. The CDR3 extends over 16 amino acids. The CDR3 DNA reads TGTGCCTGGAGCCAGGAATACTACAGGGGGGACTACGAGCAGTACTTC. Its translation: CAWSQEYYRGDYEQYF.

This chain links TRBV4-2 with TRBJ1-5; D uncertain. The V end was cut by 0 bases, the J end by 1 base, with 7 bases between. This CDR3 region has 15 residues. The V gene's germline CDR1 is LGHNA and CDR2 YNFKEQ. In DNA, the CDR3 is TGTGCCAGCAGCCAAGATTCGCAGAGCAATCAGCCCCAGCATTTT. The encoded protein is CASSQDSQSNQPQHF.

The chain has TRBV10-3 and TRBJ2-1; D perhaps matches TRBD1 (6 bases). The CDR3 length is 16 residues. The V and J ends lost 6 bases and 5 bases respectively, with 20 bases between them. Germline-derived CDR1 and CDR2 are ENHRY and SYGVKD. The CDR3 DNA follows: TGTGCCATCAGCCCACGGACAGCCGAAAACCACAATGAGCAGTTCTTC. This codes for CAISPRTAENHNEQFF.

In this sample, this clone turned up once. The chain is built from TRBV5-1 and TRBJ2-1; 11 positions match TRBD2. Germline trimming cut 2 bases from V and 8 bases from J; bases unmatched to any gene: 6. CDR1 and CDR2 from the germline V gene are SGHRS and YFSETQ. The CDR3 contains 15 residues. The CDR3 reads CASSFGSGGAHEQFF. CDR3 nucleotides: TGCGCCAGCAGCTTCGGTAGCGGGGGGGCGCATGAGCAGTTCTTC.

V and J are TRBV30 and TRBJ1-2; 11 bases agree with TRBD1. The junction had 2 bases not matched to a gene; V was cut back by 1 base and J by 7 bases. The V gene's germline CDR1 is GTSNPN and CDR2 SVGIG (reference sequence). The CDR3 contains 13 residues. CDR3: CAWSADRGLGYTF. Written as DNA, the CDR3 is TGTGCCTGGAGTGCGGACAGGGGGCTTGGCTACACCTTC.

J is TRBJ1-1 and V is TRBV30; 7 nucleotides match TRBD1. CDR1 is GTSNPN, CDR2 SVGIG, per germline (reference sequence). The V segment lost 5 bases and the J segment 3 bases; nucleotides outside the gene matches: 6. The CDR3 consists of 13 residues. The chain's CDR3 is CAWDRARDTEAFF. CDR3 nucleotide sequence: TGTGCCTGGGACAGGGCGCGGGACACTGAAGCTTTCTTT.

The rearrangement links TRBV5-1 to TRBJ2-5; D may be TRBD2 (6 bases). This CDR3 comprises 12 residues. V was trimmed by 5 bases and J by 2 bases, leaving 7 bases between them. The germline V gene encodes CDR1 SGHRS and CDR2 YFSETQ. CDR3 residues: CASRRGQETQYF. CDR3 DNA: TGCGCCAGCAGACGGGGGCAAGAGACCCAGTACTTC.

This clone was counted a single time. The chain combines TRBV4-1 with TRBJ1-1; the match to TRBD1 covers 7 bases. With 2 bases clipped from V and 0 bases from J, the junction kept 6 bases outside the gene matches. Per the germline V gene, CDR1 is MGHRA and CDR2 is YSYEKL. There are 16 residues in the CDR3. The CDR3 DNA follows: TGCGCCAGCAGCCAAATCATGGGACAGCTGAACACTGAAGCTTTCTTT. This translates into CASSQIMGQLNTEAFF.

The chain combines TRBV10-3 with TRBJ1-1; 9 bases line up with TRBD1. CDR3 length: 15 residues. From germline, CDR1 is ENHRY and CDR2 SYGVKD. Germline trimming cut 1 base from V and 7 bases from J; bases unmatched to any gene: 7. CDR3 nucleotide sequence: TGTGCCATCAGTGAGTGGGGGACAGGGTGGGTTGAAGCTTTCTTT. This encodes CAISEWGTGWVEAFF.

The chain uses TRBV5-4 and TRBJ1-1; possibly TRBD1 for D (6 bases). CDR1 is SGHNT, CDR2 YYREEE, per germline (reference sequence). Trimming stripped 2 bases from V and 1 base from J, with 12 bases between. CDR3 size: 15 residues. The CDR3 DNA sequence: TGTGCCAGCAGCTTACCGGGACACCCGAACACTGAAGCTTTCTTT. It encodes CASSLPGHPNTEAFF. Filled out from reference TRBV5-4 and TRBJ1-1, the complete variable domain reads ETGVTQSPTHLIKTRGQQVTLRCSSQSGHNTVSWYQQALGQGPQFIFQYYREEENGRGNFPPRFSGLQFPNYSSELNVNALELDDSALYLCASSLPGHPNTEAFFGQGTRLTVV.

The chain employs TRBV6-2 or TRBV6-3 and TRBJ2-2; 10 nucleotides line up with TRBD2. Germline V gene data show CDR1 as MNHEY and CDR2 as SVGEGT. The ends lost 6 bases at V and 9 bases at J; junction bases unmatched: 10. This CDR3 region has 15 residues. DNA of the CDR3: TGTGCCAGCAGCCCTGCAGCTAGCGGGAGTTGGGAGCTGTTTTTT. Encoded protein: CASSPAASGSWELFF.

V usage is TRBV7-9 and J usage is TRBJ2-1; no reliable D call. Germline V gene sequence: CDR1 SEHNR, CDR2 FQNEAQ (reference sequence). This CDR3 has 15 residues. The germline V and J ends were trimmed by 5 bases and 5 bases, with 16 bases remaining between them. The CDR3 protein is CASSLGMRLNNEQFF. The CDR3 DNA is TGTGCCAGCAGCCTAGGAATGAGACTCAACAATGAGCAGTTCTTC.

The rearrangement joins TRBV9 to TRBJ2-3; D might be TRBD2 (7 bases). The germline CDR1 and CDR2 sequences are SGDLS and YYNGEE. This CDR3 contains 16 residues. Trimming cost V 0 bases and J 0 bases, with 11 bases left between them. The CDR3 region has the DNA TGTGCCAGCAGCGTAGTGGCGGGGGCTAGCACAGATACGCAGTATTTT. The encoded protein is CASSVVAGASTDTQYF. Full variable domain (outside the CDR3, taken from reference TRBV9 and TRBJ2-3): DSGVTQTPKHLITATGQRVTLRCSPRSGDLSVYWYQQSLDQGLQFLIQYYNGEERAKGNILERFSAQQFPDLHSELNLSSLELGDSALYFCASSVVAGASTDTQYFGPGTRLTVL.

J is TRBJ2-7 and V is TRBV15; 8 bases are a match to TRBD2. CDR1 LNHNV and CDR2 YYDKDF come from the germline V gene (reference sequence). CDR3 length: 15 amino acids. V trimming: 0 bases; J trimming: 6 bases; junction bases outside the gene matches: 7. The CDR3 sequence is CATSRDRGLAGEQYF. The CDR3 bases are TGTGCCACCAGCAGAGATCGTGGACTAGCCGGCGAGCAGTACTTC.